This is a list of T cell receptor beta chains from one sample in a study of blood T cell repertoires in COVID-19. Sequenced by immunoSEQ multiplex PCR; TCRdb stores in-frame clones only, minus some. The sample carries 350,000 to 400,000 clones, roughly nine tenths recorded once. The sample consisted of PBMCs or T cells enriched from blood (not recorded which). The source of these receptors is a woman between 40 and 50 years old who had been exposed to COVID-19. The CDR3 runs from the conserved cysteine through the conserved F or W. Size values are once, few and many counts, or a class for expanded clones, and some rows have none.

V gene: TRBV29-1; clone size: once; CDR3 protein: CSVTGKGGYGYTF
V gene: TRBV19; clone size: .; CDR3 protein: CASSMDRVIIDGYTF
V gene: TRBV9; clone size: .; CDR3 protein: CASSVEGVNQPQHF
V gene: TRBV12-5; clone size: .; CDR3 protein: CASGLGNYRVNTEAFF
V gene: TRBV10-2; clone size: .; CDR3 protein: CASSESRQGAPGYTF
V gene: TRBV27; clone size: .; CDR3 protein: CASTEGRHTPNTEAFF
V gene: TRBV27; clone size: .; CDR3 protein: CASSPIAGGSNEQFF
V gene: TRBV11-3; clone size: .; CDR3 protein: CASSLGFLASGGEELFF
V gene: TRBV7-8; clone size: once; CDR3 protein: CASSFSQLNEKLFF
V gene: TRBV4-2; clone size: .; CDR3 protein: CASSQEGGTGPEHGYTF
V gene: TRBV6-5; clone size: .; CDR3 protein: CAGRGRKNPEAFF
V gene: TRBV12-5; clone size: .; CDR3 protein: CASGLAFIEQFF
V gene: TRBV5-6; clone size: .; CDR3 protein: CASSPKLAGEYEQYF
V gene: TRBV28; clone size: few; CDR3 protein: CASRPPLGSGANVLTF
V gene: TRBV6-5; clone size: .; CDR3 protein: CASRPDSSNQPQHF
V gene: TRBV7-2; clone size: .; CDR3 protein: CASSLVGTTSYEQYF
V gene: TRBV9; clone size: .; CDR3 protein: CASSLRDRDGYTF
V gene: TRBV7-9; clone size: .; CDR3 protein: CASSWGTSGSYEQYF
V gene: TRBV7-2; clone size: once; CDR3 protein: CASSRQPYGYTF
V gene: TRBV7-9; clone size: few; CDR3 protein: CASSLEGGGNQPQHF